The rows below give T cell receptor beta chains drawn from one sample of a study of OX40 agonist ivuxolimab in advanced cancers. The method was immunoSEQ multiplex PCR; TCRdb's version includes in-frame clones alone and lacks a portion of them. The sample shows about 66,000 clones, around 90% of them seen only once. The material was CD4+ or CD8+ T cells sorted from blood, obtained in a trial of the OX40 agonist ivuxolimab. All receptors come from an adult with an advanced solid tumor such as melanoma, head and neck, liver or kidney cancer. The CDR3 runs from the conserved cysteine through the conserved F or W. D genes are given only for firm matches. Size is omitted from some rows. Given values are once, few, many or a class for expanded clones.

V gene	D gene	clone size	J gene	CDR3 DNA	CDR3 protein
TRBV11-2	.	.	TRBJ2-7	TGTGCCAGCAGCCGCGGGCCCGAGCAGTACTTC	CASSRGPEQYF
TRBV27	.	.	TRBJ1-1	TGTGCCAGCAGTCCCCGGGAGGGTGGATCGTTCGCTTTCTTT	CASSPREGGSFAFF
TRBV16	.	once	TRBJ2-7	TGTGCCAGCAGCCCATGGGGGGTCAGGAGGTACTTC	CASSPWGVRRYF
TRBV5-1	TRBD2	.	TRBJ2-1	TGCGCCACCGGACTAGCGGGAATGAATGAGCAGTTCTTC	CATGLAGMNEQFF
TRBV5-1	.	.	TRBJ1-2	TGCGCCAGCAGCTTCGCCGGGACAAACAATAACTATGGCTACACCTTC	CASSFAGTNNNYGYTF
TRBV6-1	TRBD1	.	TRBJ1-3	TGTGCCAGCAGTGAAGGGAAAGGACGACAGGGGGCTTTTGGAAACACCATATATTTT	CASSEGKGRQGAFGNTIYF
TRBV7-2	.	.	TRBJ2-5	TGTGCCAGCAGCTTAGGATTGAAAGAGACCCAGTACTTC	CASSLGLKETQYF
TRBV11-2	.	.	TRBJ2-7	TGTGCCAGCAGCCGGACGATTTACGAGCAGTACTTC	CASSRTIYEQYF
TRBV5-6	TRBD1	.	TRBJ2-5	TGTGCCAGCAGCTCCCTCGGGACAGAAGAGACCCAGTACTTC	CASSSLGTEETQYF
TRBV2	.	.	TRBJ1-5	TGTGCCAGCCGGCGGGGGGCTTCAAATGGTCAGCCCCAGCATTTT	CASRRGASNGQPQHF
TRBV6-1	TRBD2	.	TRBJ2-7	TGTGCCAGCAGTGCCAGACTAGCGGGAGTATGGTACGAGCAGTACTTC	CASSARLAGVWYEQYF
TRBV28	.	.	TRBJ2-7	TGTGCCAGCAGAAATTCAGCGGGTTCCTACGAGCAGTACTTC	CASRNSAGSYEQYF
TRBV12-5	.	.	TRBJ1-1	TGTGCTAGTGGTTTGGTATTAGGGCAGATGAACACTGAAGCTTTCTTT	CASGLVLGQMNTEAFF
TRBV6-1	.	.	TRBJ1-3	TGTGCCAGCAGTGAAGCACGGGTCCGGAACACCATATATTTT	CASSEARVRNTIYF
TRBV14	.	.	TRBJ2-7	TGTGCCAGCAGCCGCGGCCAGGCACTCCCCAATGACGAGCAGTACTTC	CASSRGQALPNDEQYF
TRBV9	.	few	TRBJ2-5	TGTGCCAGCAGCGGGGGGGCATATCAAGAGACCCAGTACTTC	CASSGGAYQETQYF
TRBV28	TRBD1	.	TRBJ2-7	TGTGCCAGCAGTTTCGGACAGGGGGGTTCCGAGCAGTACTTC	CASSFGQGGSEQYF
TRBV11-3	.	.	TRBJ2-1	TGTGCCAGCAGCCCAGGGGATAGGGATGAGCAGTTCTTC	CASSPGDRDEQFF
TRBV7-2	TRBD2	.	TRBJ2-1	TGTGCCAGCAGCAGGAGCGGGAGAACCTACAATGAGCAGTTCTTC	CASSRSGRTYNEQFF
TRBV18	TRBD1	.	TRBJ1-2	TGTGCCAGCTCACCGGGCCGGGACAGGTGGGACGGCTACACCTTC	CASSPGRDRWDGYTF
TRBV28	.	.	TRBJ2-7	TGTGCCAGCAGAGTTTCCAGGGGATCTGTCTACGAGCAGTACTTC	CASRVSRGSVYEQYF
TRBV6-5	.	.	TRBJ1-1	TGTGCCAGCAGTCTCCCGGGAGGTCAGGGCACTGAAGCTTTCTTT	CASSLPGGQGTEAFF